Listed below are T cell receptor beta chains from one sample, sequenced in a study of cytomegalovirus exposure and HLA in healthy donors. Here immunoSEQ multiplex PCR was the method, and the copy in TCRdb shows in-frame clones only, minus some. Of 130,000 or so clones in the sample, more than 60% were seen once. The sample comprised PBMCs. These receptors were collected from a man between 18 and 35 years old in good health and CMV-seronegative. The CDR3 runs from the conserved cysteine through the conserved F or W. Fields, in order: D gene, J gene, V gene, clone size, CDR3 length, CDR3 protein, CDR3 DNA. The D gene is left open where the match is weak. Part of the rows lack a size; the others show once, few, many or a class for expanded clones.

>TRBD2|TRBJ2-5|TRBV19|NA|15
CASSLLAGVTETQYF
TGTGCCAGTAGTCTTCTAGCGGGAGTTACAGAGACCCAGTACTTC
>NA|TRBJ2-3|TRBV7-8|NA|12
CASSPHTDTQYF
TGTGCCAGCAGCCCCCACACAGATACGCAGTATTTT
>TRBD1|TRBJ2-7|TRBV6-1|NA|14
CASSPRDSSYEQYF
TGTGCCAGCAGCCCCCGGGACAGCTCCTACGAGCAGTACTTC
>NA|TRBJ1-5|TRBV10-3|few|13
CAINRGSGTPQHF
TGTGCCATCAACCGGGGCAGCGGGACGCCCCAGCATTTT
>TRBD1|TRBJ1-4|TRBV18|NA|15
CASSPKTGDVGELFF
TGTGCCAGCTCACCGAAGACAGGGGATGTTGGAGAACTGTTTTTT
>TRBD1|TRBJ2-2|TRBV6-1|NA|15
CASSEGTGYTGELFF
TGTGCCAGCAGTGAAGGGACAGGGTACACCGGGGAGCTGTTTTTT
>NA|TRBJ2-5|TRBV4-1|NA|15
CASSQPGLFAETQYF
TGCGCCAGCAGCCAACCCGGACTTTTCGCAGAGACCCAGTACTTC
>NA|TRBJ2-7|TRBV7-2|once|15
CASSAYRVAQHEQYF
TGTGCCAGCAGCGCTTACCGGGTGGCACAACACGAGCAGTACTTC
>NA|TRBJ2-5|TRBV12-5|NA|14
CASGLGTIKETQYF
TGTGCTAGTGGTTTGGGGACTATAAAAGAGACCCAGTACTTC
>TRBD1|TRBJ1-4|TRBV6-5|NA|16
CASSYSPRDRSEKLFF
TGTGCCAGCAGTTACTCGCCGCGGGACAGAAGCGAAAAACTGTTTTTT
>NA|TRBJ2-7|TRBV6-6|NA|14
CASNLRDFVSEQYF
TGTGCCAGCAACCTTCGGGACTTTGTCTCCGAGCAGTACTTC
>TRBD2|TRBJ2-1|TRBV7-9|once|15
CASSSPAGGPNEQFF
TGTGCCAGCAGCTCACCGGCGGGGGGACCCAATGAGCAGTTCTTC
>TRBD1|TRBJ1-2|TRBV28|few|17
CASSITQGASGAHGYTF
TGTGCCAGCAGTATTACACAGGGGGCATCGGGGGCTCATGGCTACACCTTC
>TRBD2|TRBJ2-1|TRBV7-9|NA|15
CASSVVTSGRNEQFF
TGTGCCAGCAGCGTAGTGACTAGCGGGAGGAATGAGCAGTTCTTC
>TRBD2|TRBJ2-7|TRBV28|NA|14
CASSPPGGSYEQYF
TGTGCCAGCAGTCCACCGGGGGGCTCCTACGAGCAGTACTTC
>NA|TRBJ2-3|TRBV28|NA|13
CASRSGYGDTQYF
TGTGCCAGCCGGTCGGGGTATGGGGATACGCAGTATTTT
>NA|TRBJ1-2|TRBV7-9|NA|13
CASTPDSNYGYTF
TGTGCCAGCACCCCGGACAGTAACTATGGCTACACCTTC
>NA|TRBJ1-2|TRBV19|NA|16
CASSSAGGRLNYGYTF
TGTGCCAGTAGTTCTGCGGGGGGACGGCTGAACTATGGCTACACCTTC
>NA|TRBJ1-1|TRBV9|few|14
CASSVGGPSTEAFF
TGTGCCAGCAGCGTGGGAGGGCCCAGCACTGAAGCTTTCTTT
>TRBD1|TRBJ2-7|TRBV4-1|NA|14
CASSSRDRGYEQYF
TGCGCCAGCAGCTCCCGGGACAGGGGATACGAGCAGTACTTC
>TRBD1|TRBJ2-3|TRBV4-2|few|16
CASSQEEGRGLDTQYF
TGTGCCAGCAGCCAAGAGGAGGGCAGGGGGCTAGATACGCAGTATTTT
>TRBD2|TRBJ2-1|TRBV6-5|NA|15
CASSSSGSSYNEQFF
TGTGCCAGCAGTTCTAGCGGAAGCTCCTACAATGAGCAGTTCTTC
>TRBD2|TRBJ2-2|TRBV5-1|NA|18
CASSATTTPSGTSGELFF
TGCGCCAGCAGCGCAACGACTACCCCGAGCGGGACGTCCGGGGAGCTGTTTTTT
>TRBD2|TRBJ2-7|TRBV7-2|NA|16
CASSLEIAGGSYEQYF
TGTGCCAGCAGCTTAGAGATAGCGGGAGGGTCCTACGAGCAGTACTTC
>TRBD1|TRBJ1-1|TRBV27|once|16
CASSLRPGQGNTEAFF
TGTGCCAGCAGTTTACGACCGGGACAGGGAAACACTGAAGCTTTCTTT
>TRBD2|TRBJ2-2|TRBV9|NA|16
CASSVGASGRTGELFF
TGTGCCAGCAGCGTAGGGGCTAGCGGGCGCACCGGGGAGCTGTTTTTT
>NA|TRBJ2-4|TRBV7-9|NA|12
CASSLGTDIQYF
TGTGCCAGCAGCTTAGGTACGGACATTCAGTACTTC
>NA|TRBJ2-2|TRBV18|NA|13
CASSPKGTGELFF
TGTGCCAGCTCACCAAAGGGGACCGGGGAGCTGTTTTTT
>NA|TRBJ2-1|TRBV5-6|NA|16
CARSLGPRQGGDEQFF
TGTGCCCGCAGCTTGGGCCCTCGGCAGGGGGGCGATGAGCAGTTCTTC
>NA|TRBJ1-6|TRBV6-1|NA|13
CASSPKGGAPLHF
TGTGCCAGCAGCCCAAAAGGGGGTGCACCCCTCCACTTT
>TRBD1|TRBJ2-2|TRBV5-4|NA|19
CASSLVMGQGDSHTGELFF
TGTGCCAGCAGCCTTGTCATGGGACAGGGGGATTCTCACACCGGGGAGCTGTTTTTT
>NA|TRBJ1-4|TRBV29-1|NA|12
CSVGQSNEKLFF
TGCAGCGTCGGACAGTCTAATGAAAAACTGTTTTTT
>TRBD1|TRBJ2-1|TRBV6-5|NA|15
CASSLRGTGSNEQFF
TGTGCCAGCAGTCTCCGGGGGACAGGGAGCAATGAGCAGTTCTTC
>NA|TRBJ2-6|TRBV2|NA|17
CASPTRDKALGANVLTF
TGTGCCAGCCCTACCCGGGACAAGGCGCTTGGGGCCAACGTCCTGACTTTC
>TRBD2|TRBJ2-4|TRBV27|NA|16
CASSLRGTVAKNIQYF
TGTGCCAGCAGTTTGCGGGGGACGGTAGCCAAAAACATTCAGTACTTC
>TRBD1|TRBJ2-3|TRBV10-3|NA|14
CAIGTGASTDTQYF
TGTGCCATCGGTACAGGGGCTAGCACAGATACGCAGTATTTT
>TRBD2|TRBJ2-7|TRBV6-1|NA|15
CASKLRGSSSYEQYF
TGTGCCAGCAAGTTGCGGGGGTCGAGCTCCTACGAGCAGTACTTC
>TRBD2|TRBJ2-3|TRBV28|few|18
CASSPRGVAGPSTDTQYF
TGTGCCAGCAGTCCGAGGGGAGTAGCGGGACCTAGCACAGATACGCAGTATTTT
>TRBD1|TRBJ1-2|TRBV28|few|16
CASSTYPGQGAEGYTF
TGTGCCAGCAGTACATACCCGGGACAGGGGGCGGAGGGCTACACCTTC
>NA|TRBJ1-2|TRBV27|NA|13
CASSFNGAYGYTF
TGTGCCAGCAGTTTTAATGGAGCCTATGGCTACACCTTC
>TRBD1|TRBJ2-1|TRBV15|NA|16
CATSRGRDRFNNEQFF
TGTGCCACCAGCAGGGGCCGGGACAGGTTCAACAATGAGCAGTTCTTC
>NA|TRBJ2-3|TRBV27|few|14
CASTTSWGADTQYF
TGTGCCAGCACCACGTCCTGGGGAGCCGATACGCAGTATTTT